This T cell receptor (beta chain) was documented in a study of blood T cell repertoires in COVID-19. This CDR3 is built from 16 residues. Germline CDR1 is SGDLS and CDR2 is YYNGEE. Trimming removed 2 bases at V and 0 bases at J, with 11 bases between. Sequenced by immunoSEQ multiplex PCR; TCRdb stores in-frame clones only, minus some. The sample records about 100,000 clones, roughly nine tenths being singletons. This TCR derives from a woman in her 50s with COVID-19, enrolled during active disease. The chain uses TRBV9 and TRBJ2-2, with a tentative D call TRBD1 (5 bases). Material for sequencing was peripheral blood. This CDR3 is CASSVLDSANTGELFF. The CDR3 nucleotides are TGTGCCAGCAGCGTTCTTGACAGCGCGAACACCGGGGAGCTGTTTTTT.